The clone carrying this T cell receptor (beta chain) was counted a single time. The antigen remains unidentified. This specimen comes from a study of cytomegalovirus exposure and HLA in healthy donors. Turning to the study itself: A later analysis reported the 120 validation repertoires used the same platform as the 500 to 800 first-cohort repertoires.

Here immunoSEQ multiplex PCR was the method, and the copy in TCRdb shows in-frame clones only, minus some. The table lists some 260,000 clones, about 90% of them singletons. This CDR3 is 14 amino acids long. Germline V CDR1 and CDR2: MNHNY, SVGAGI (reference sequence). V trimming: 2 bases; J trimming: 1 base; junction bases outside the gene matches: 1. Study-wide points: Specificity for CMV antigens was confirmed in vitro for three of the CMV-associated chains.

This sequence originates from a young man in good health and CMV-seropositive. J is TRBJ2-7 and V is TRBV6-6, with TRBD2 matching 8 bases. Sequencing was done on a sample of PBMCs. The CDR3 nucleotides are TGTGCCAGCAGTTACGGACTAGCATCCTACGAGCAGTACTTC. Its translation: CASSYGLASYEQYF.